This T cell receptor (beta chain) was identified during a study of cytotoxic CD8 clonotypes in ibrutinib-treated CLL. A remark on this clone: Its matching antigen is unknown.

Findings and caveats of the study: Having risen at ibrutinib response, clonality had fallen back toward baseline by progression. Different sampling times were used for sustained-remission and progressing patients.

Target depth was 1 in 200,000 to 1 in 1 million T cells, about 10x per clonotype. Generated by immunoSEQ multiplex PCR, the TCRdb table keeps only in-frame clones and is missing some. The sample carries 110,000 to 150,000 clones, approximately 90% recorded once. CDR3 length: 15 residues. Deletions cut 0 bases from V and 5 bases from J, with 13 bases between. Germline V gene data show CDR1 as MNHEY and CDR2 as SVGAGI. The J gene is TRBJ1-1, the V gene TRBV6-5; no clear D gene. The sample in question was PBMCs, obtained after 12 months of ibrutinib treatment. This receptor was taken from a human donor with chronic lymphocytic leukemia. This chain's CDR3 is CASSYSGNRRTEAFF. CDR3 bases: TGTGCCAGCAGTTACTCAGGGAATCGGCGTACTGAAGCTTTCTTT.